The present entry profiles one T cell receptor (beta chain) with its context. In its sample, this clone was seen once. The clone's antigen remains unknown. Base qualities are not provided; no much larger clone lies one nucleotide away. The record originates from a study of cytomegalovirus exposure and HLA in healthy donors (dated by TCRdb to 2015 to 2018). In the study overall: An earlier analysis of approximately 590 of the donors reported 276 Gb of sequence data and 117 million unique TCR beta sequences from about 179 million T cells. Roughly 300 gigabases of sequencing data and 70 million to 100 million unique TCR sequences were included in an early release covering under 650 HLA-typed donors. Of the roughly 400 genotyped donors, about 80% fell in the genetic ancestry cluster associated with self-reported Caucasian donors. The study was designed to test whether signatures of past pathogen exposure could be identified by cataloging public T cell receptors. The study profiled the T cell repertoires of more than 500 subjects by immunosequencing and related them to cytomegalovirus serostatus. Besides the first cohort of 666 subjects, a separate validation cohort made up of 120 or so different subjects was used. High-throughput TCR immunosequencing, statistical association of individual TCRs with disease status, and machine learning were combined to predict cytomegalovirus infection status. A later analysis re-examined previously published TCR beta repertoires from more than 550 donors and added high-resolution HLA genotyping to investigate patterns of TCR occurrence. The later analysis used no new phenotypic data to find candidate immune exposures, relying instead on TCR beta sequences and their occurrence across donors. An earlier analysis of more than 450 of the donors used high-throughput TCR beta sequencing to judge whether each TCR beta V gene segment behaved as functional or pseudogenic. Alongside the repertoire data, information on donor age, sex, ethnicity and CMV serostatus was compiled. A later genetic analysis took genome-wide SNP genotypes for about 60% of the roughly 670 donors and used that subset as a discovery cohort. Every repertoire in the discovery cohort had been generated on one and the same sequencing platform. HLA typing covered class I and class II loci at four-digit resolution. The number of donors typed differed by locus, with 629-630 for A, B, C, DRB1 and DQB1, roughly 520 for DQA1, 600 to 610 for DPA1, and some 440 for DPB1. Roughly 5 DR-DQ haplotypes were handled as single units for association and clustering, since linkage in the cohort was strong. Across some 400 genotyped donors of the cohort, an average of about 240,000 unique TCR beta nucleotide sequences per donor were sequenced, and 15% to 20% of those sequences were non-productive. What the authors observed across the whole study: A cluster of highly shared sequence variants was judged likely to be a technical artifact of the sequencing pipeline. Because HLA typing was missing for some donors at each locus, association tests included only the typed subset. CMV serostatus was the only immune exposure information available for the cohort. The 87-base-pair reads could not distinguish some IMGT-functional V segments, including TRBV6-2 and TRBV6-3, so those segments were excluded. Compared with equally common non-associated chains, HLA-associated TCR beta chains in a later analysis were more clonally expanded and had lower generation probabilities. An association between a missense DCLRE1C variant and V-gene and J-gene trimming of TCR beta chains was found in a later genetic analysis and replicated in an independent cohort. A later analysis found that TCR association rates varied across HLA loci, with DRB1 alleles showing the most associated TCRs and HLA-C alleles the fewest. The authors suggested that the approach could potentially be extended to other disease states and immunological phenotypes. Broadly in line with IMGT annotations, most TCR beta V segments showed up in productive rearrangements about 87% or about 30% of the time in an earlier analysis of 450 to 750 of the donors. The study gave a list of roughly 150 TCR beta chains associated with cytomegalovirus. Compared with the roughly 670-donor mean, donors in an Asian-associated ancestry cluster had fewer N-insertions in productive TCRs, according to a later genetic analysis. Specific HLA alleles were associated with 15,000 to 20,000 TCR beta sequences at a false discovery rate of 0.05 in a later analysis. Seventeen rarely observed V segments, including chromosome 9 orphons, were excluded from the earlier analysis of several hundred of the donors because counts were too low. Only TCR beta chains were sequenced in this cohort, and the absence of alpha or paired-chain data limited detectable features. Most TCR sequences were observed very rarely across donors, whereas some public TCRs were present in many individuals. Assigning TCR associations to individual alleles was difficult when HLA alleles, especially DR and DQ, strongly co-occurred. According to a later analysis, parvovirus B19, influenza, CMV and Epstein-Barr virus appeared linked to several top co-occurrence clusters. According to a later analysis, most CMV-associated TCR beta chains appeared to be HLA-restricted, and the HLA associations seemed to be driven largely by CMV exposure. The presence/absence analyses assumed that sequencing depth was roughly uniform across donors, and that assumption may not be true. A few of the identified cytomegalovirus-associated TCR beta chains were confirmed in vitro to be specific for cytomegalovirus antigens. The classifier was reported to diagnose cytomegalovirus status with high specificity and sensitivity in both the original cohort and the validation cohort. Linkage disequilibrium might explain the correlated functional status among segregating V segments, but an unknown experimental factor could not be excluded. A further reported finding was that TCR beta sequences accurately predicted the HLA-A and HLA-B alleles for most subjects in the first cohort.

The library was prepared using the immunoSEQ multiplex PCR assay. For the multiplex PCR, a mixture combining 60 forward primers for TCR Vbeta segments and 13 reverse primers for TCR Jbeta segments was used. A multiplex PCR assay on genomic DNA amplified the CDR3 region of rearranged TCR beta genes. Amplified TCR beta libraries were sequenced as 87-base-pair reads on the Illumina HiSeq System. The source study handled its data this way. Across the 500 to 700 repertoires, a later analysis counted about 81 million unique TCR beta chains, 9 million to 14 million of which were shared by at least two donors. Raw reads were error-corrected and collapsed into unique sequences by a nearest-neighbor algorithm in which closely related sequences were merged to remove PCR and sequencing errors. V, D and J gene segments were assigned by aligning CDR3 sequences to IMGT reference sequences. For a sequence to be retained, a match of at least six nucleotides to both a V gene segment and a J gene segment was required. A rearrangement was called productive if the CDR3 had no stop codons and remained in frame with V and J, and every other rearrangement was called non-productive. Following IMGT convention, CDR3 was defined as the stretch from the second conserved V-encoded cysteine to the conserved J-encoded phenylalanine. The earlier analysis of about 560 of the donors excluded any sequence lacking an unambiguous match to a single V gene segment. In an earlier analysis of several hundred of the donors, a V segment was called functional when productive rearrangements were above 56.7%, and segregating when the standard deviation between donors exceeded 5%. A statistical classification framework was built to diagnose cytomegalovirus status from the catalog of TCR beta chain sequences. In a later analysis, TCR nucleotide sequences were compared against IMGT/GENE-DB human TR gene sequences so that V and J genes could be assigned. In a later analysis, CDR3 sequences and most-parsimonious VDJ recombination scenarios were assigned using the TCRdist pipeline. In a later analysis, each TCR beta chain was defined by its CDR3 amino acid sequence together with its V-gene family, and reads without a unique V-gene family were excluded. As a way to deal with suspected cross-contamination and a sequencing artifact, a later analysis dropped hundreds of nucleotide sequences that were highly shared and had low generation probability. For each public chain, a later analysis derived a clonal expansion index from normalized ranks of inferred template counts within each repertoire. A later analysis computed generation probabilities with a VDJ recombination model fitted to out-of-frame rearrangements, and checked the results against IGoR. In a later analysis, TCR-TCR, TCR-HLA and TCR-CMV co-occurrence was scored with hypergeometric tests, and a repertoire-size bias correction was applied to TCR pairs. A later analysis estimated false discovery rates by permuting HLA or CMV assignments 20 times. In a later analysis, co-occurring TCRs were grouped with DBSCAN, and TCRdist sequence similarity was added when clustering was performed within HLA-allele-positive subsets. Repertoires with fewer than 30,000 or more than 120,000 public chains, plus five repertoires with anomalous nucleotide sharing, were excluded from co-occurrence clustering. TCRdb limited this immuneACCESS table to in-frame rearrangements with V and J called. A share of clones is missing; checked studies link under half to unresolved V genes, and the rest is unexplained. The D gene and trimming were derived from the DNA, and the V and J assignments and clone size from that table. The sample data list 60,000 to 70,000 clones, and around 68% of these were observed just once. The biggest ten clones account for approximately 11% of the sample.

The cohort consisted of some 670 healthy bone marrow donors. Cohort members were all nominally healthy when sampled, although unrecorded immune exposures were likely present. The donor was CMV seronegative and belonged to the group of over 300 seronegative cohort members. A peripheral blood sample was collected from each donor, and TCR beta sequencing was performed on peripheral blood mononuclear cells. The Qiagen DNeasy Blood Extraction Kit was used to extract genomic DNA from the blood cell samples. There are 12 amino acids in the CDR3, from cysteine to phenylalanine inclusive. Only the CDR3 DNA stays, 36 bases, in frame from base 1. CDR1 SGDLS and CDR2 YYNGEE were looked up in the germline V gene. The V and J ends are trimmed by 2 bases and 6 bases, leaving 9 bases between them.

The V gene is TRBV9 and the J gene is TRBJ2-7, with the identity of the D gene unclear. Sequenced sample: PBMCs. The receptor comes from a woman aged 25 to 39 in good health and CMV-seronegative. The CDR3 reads CASSVPSGEQYF. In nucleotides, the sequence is TGTGCCAGCAGCGTCCCCTCAGGCGAGCAGTACTTC.